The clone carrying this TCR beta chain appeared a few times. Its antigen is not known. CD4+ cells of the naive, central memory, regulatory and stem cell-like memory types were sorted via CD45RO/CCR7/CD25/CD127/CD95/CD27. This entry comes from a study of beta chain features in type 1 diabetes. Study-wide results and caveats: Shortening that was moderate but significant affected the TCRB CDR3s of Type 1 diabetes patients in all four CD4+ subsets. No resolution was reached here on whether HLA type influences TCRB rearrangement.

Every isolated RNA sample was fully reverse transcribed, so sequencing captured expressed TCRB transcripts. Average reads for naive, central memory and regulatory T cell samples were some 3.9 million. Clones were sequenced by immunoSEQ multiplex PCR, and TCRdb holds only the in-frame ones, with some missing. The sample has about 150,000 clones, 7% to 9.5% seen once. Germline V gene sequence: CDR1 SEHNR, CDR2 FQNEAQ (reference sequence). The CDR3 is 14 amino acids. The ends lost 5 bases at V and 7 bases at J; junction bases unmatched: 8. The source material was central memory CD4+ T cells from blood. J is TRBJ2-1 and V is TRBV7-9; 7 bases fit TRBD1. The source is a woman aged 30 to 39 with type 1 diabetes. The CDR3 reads CASSRGQFGNEQFF. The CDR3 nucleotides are TGTGCCAGCAGCCGGGGACAGTTTGGTAATGAGCAGTTCTTC.